These T cell receptor beta chains were read from a single sample in a study of Graves' ophthalmopathy and Graves' hyperthyroidism. MiXCR was run by TCRdb on the multiplex PCR reads, yielding one entry per CDR3 protein. The sample yields 500,000 to 600,000 distinct CDR3 sequences, approximately 35% seen once. The sequencing input was peripheral blood or thyroid tissue (not recorded which). These receptors all come from an adult man with Graves' hyperthyroidism. Both conserved end residues are part of each CDR3. Each record gives: D gene, CDR3 length, J gene, V gene, CDR3 protein. D genes are given only for firm matches.

d_call: .
cdr3_length: 14
j_call: TRBJ2-7
v_call: TRBV7-6
cdr3_aa: CASSPESRGDEQYF

d_call: .
cdr3_length: 12
j_call: TRBJ2-2
v_call: TRBV5-1
cdr3_aa: CASSLEAGELFF

d_call: TRBD1
cdr3_length: 14
j_call: TRBJ2-2
v_call: TRBV29-1
cdr3_aa: CSGLGQGTTGELFF

d_call: TRBD2
cdr3_length: 16
j_call: TRBJ2-6
v_call: TRBV5-1
cdr3_aa: CASSPGGNSGANVLTF

d_call: .
cdr3_length: 15
j_call: TRBJ2-7
v_call: TRBV3-1
cdr3_aa: CASSQDQTSIYEQYF

d_call: TRBD2
cdr3_length: 15
j_call: TRBJ2-2
v_call: TRBV2
cdr3_aa: CASSFLAGGGGELFF

d_call: .
cdr3_length: 13
j_call: TRBJ1-5
v_call: TRBV5-1
cdr3_aa: CASSTSGAQPQHF

d_call: .
cdr3_length: 15
j_call: TRBJ2-7
v_call: TRBV5-1
cdr3_aa: CASSPWQGSLMRQYF

d_call: TRBD1
cdr3_length: 15
j_call: TRBJ2-7
v_call: TRBV3-1
cdr3_aa: CASSHRQGWSYEQYF

d_call: .
cdr3_length: 18
j_call: TRBJ2-6
v_call: TRBV27
cdr3_aa: CASSPRGWTLSGANVLTF

d_call: .
cdr3_length: 17
j_call: TRBJ1-2
v_call: TRBV6-6
cdr3_aa: CASLGLGIIATNYGYTF

d_call: .
cdr3_length: 16
j_call: TRBJ2-2
v_call: TRBV11-2
cdr3_aa: CASSPRGLWGTGELFF

d_call: .
cdr3_length: 15
j_call: TRBJ1-2
v_call: TRBV9
cdr3_aa: CASRHPGQTYYGYTF

d_call: TRBD1
cdr3_length: 15
j_call: TRBJ2-7
v_call: TRBV15
cdr3_aa: CATSRGGQGPYEQYF

d_call: TRBD1
cdr3_length: 14
j_call: TRBJ1-4
v_call: TRBV5-8
cdr3_aa: CASSTGTVNEKLFF

d_call: TRBD2
cdr3_length: 15
j_call: TRBJ2-1
v_call: TRBV7-9
cdr3_aa: CASSKTSGGADEQFF

d_call: .
cdr3_length: 15
j_call: TRBJ1-6
v_call: TRBV7-6
cdr3_aa: CASSLGGREGSPLHF

d_call: TRBD1
cdr3_length: 14
j_call: TRBJ1-1
v_call: TRBV19
cdr3_aa: CASSIRQGAAEAFF

d_call: .
cdr3_length: 15
j_call: TRBJ1-2
v_call: TRBV7-9
cdr3_aa: CASSLDWGLGYGYTF

d_call: .
cdr3_length: 15
j_call: TRBJ1-5
v_call: TRBV6-5
cdr3_aa: CASSYTADGYQPQHF

d_call: TRBD1
cdr3_length: 18
j_call: TRBJ1-6
v_call: TRBV7-9
cdr3_aa: CASSLSRGLGSYNSPLHF

d_call: .
cdr3_length: 16
j_call: TRBJ1-4
v_call: TRBV12-3/TRBV12-4
cdr3_aa: CASSSGGGLTNEKLFF

d_call: .
cdr3_length: 14
j_call: TRBJ2-7
v_call: TRBV4-1
cdr3_aa: CASSQGQAGDEQYF

d_call: TRBD1
cdr3_length: 12
j_call: TRBJ2-5
v_call: TRBV6-5
cdr3_aa: CASSQGAETQYF

d_call: TRBD1
cdr3_length: 13
j_call: TRBJ2-5
v_call: TRBV2
cdr3_aa: CASWTGQYVTQYF

d_call: .
cdr3_length: 14
j_call: TRBJ2-7
v_call: TRBV12-3/TRBV12-4
cdr3_aa: CASSFAGLSYEQYF

d_call: .
cdr3_length: 13
j_call: TRBJ2-5
v_call: TRBV7-9
cdr3_aa: CASSLDPQETQYF

d_call: .
cdr3_length: 16
j_call: TRBJ1-2
v_call: TRBV5-1
cdr3_aa: CASSLGVGGFNYGYTF

d_call: .
cdr3_length: 16
j_call: TRBJ2-2
v_call: TRBV6-6
cdr3_aa: CASSVRQGIDTGELFF

d_call: .
cdr3_length: 11
j_call: TRBJ1-2
v_call: TRBV29-1
cdr3_aa: CSVTRGAGYTF

d_call: .
cdr3_length: 14
j_call: TRBJ1-1
v_call: TRBV20-1
cdr3_aa: CSARPTAGNTEAFF

d_call: .
cdr3_length: 16
j_call: TRBJ1-5
v_call: TRBV7-3
cdr3_aa: CASSPKGKGSNQPQHF

d_call: .
cdr3_length: 16
j_call: TRBJ1-1
v_call: TRBV19
cdr3_aa: CASSIRGTRGFTEAFF

d_call: .
cdr3_length: 16
j_call: TRBJ1-6
v_call: TRBV25-1
cdr3_aa: CASSERWPTGREPLHF

d_call: TRBD1
cdr3_length: 13
j_call: TRBJ1-5
v_call: TRBV29-1
cdr3_aa: CSGLGQGNQPQHF

d_call: TRBD2
cdr3_length: 14
j_call: TRBJ2-5
v_call: TRBV12-3/TRBV12-4
cdr3_aa: CASSLTSSQETQYF

d_call: TRBD1
cdr3_length: 15
j_call: TRBJ2-7
v_call: TRBV5-8
cdr3_aa: CASSLAGTGAGEQYF

d_call: TRBD2
cdr3_length: 16
j_call: TRBJ2-1
v_call: TRBV24-1
cdr3_aa: CATSDPRTSGYNEQFF

d_call: .
cdr3_length: 16
j_call: TRBJ1-1
v_call: TRBV5-1
cdr3_aa: CASSLALGSGSTEAFF

d_call: TRBD1
cdr3_length: 17
j_call: TRBJ2-6
v_call: TRBV6-6
cdr3_aa: CASSYSRGIAGANVLTF

d_call: .
cdr3_length: 11
j_call: .
v_call: TRBV6-5
cdr3_aa: CASSPRDIQYF

d_call: .
cdr3_length: 15
j_call: TRBJ1-1
v_call: TRBV20-1
cdr3_aa: CSASGGGPSVDEAFF

d_call: TRBD1
cdr3_length: 15
j_call: TRBJ1-1
v_call: TRBV10-3
cdr3_aa: CAISDGTGGTTEAFF

d_call: TRBD1
cdr3_length: 14
j_call: TRBJ1-1
v_call: TRBV6-5
cdr3_aa: CASTPGQGATEAFF

d_call: TRBD1
cdr3_length: 14
j_call: TRBJ1-1
v_call: TRBV2
cdr3_aa: CASSVTGGGSEAFF

d_call: TRBD2
cdr3_length: 15
j_call: TRBJ2-6
v_call: TRBV7-2
cdr3_aa: CASSFEGGGANVLTF

d_call: .
cdr3_length: 14
j_call: TRBJ2-7
v_call: TRBV4-1
cdr3_aa: CASSQPGVPYEQYF

d_call: TRBD1
cdr3_length: 13
j_call: TRBJ1-5
v_call: TRBV27
cdr3_aa: CASSSFRGQPQHF

d_call: .
cdr3_length: 14
j_call: TRBJ1-5
v_call: TRBV6-5
cdr3_aa: CASSYSQGSQPQHF

d_call: .
cdr3_length: 15
j_call: TRBJ1-5
v_call: TRBV12-3/TRBV12-4
cdr3_aa: CASSRTQDGNQPQHF

d_call: .
cdr3_length: 14
j_call: TRBJ2-2
v_call: TRBV29-1
cdr3_aa: CSVEGGTRTGELFF

d_call: TRBD2
cdr3_length: 14
j_call: TRBJ2-7
v_call: TRBV7-7
cdr3_aa: CASSLTAGAGEQYF

d_call: TRBD1
cdr3_length: 14
j_call: TRBJ1-2
v_call: TRBV10-3
cdr3_aa: CAISATGGSYGYTF

d_call: TRBD2
cdr3_length: 17
j_call: TRBJ2-3
v_call: TRBV7-8
cdr3_aa: CASSMNPTSGSTDTQYF

d_call: .
cdr3_length: 13
j_call: TRBJ1-1
v_call: TRBV29-1
cdr3_aa: CSARYRVLSEAFF